Below, 13 T cell receptor beta chains from the same sample are listed, as sequenced in a study of regulatory T cells in long-lasting Graves disease. Building the TCR beta libraries relied on iRepertoire HTBI primers, and CDR3 regions underwent Arm-PCR. TCRdb reprocessed the multiplex PCR reads via MiXCR and lists one record per CDR3 protein. The sample yields 350,000 to 550,000 distinct CDR3 sequences, 12% to 15% seen once. The sample's time point: newly diagnosed GD, antithyroid drugs for less than 3 months. The TCR library was made from RNA extracted from PBMCs. The same sample was also studied in work on T cells in Graves' hyperthyroidism and ophthalmopathy.

Material: peripheral blood mononuclear cells (PBMCs), obtained at new diagnosis, from a patient treated with antithyroid drugs. The receptor set was obtained from a woman in her forties or fifties with Graves disease.

This clonotype came up many times. The J gene is TRBJ2-5, the V gene TRBV6-2 or TRBV6-3; the match to TRBD1 covers 8 bases. This CDR3 spans 16 amino acids. Germline assignment: CDR1 MNHEY and CDR2 SVGEGT. Losses at the gene ends were 5 bases for V and 3 bases for J; bases not matched to a gene: 11. CDR3 DNA: TGTGCCAGCAGTGAACAGGGGGGTTACGGTAAAGAGACCCAGTACTTC. Amino acids: CASSEQGGYGKETQYF.

Ten or more counts support this clonotype. This chain links TRBV2 with TRBJ2-7; D gene uncertain. The CDR3 covers 11 residues. Per germline, CDR1 SNHLY and CDR2 FYNNEI. Trimming left V 6 bases short and J 4 bases short, with 7 bases between. This CDR3 is CASSALYEQYF. The CDR3 nucleotides read TGTGCCAGCAGCGCGTTGTACGAGCAGTACTTC.

Many counts were recorded for this clonotype. This chain connects TRBV5-1 to TRBJ1-1; D is possibly TRBD1 (6 bases). The V end was cut by 0 bases, the J end by 5 bases, with 11 bases between. The CDR3 length is 14 residues. Germline CDR1 reads SGHRS; CDR2 reads YFSETQ. The CDR3 region has the DNA TGCGCCAGCAGCTTGGACGGAGGGACAACTGAAGCTTTCTTT. Protein sequence: CASSLDGGTTEAFF.

The chain recombines TRBV19 with TRBJ2-2; D remains unclear. This CDR3 contains 14 residues. V lost 3 bases to trimming and J lost 2 bases, with 7 bases between them. The germline V gene has CDR1 LNHDA and CDR2 SQIVND (reference sequence). The CDR3 coding sequence is TGTGCCAGTAGTATGGCCTCTAACACCGGGGAGCTGTTTTTT. The encoded protein is CASSMASNTGELFF.

This chain uses TRBV30 with TRBJ1-2, with 7 bases that match TRBD1. Germline V lookup: CDR1 GTSNPN, CDR2 SVGIG (reference sequence). This CDR3 is built from 14 residues. V trimming: 2 bases; J trimming: 8 bases; junction bases outside the gene matches: 11. The chain's CDR3 is CAWSSGQGVWGYTF. For the CDR3, the DNA is TGTGCCTGGAGTTCGGGGCAGGGGGTTTGGGGCTACACCTTC. The full variable domain, with the rest looked up from reference TRBV30 and TRBJ1-2, is SQTIHQWPATLVQPVGSPLSLECTVEGTSNPNLYWYRQAAGRGLQLLFYSVGIGQISSEVPQNLSASRPQDRQFILSSKKLLLSDSGFYLCAWSSGQGVWGYTFGSGTRLTVV.

This clonotype was seen at least ten times. The rearrangement links TRBV28 to TRBJ2-7; 12 bases map to TRBD1. Germline assignment: CDR1 MDHEN and CDR2 SYDVKM. The CDR3 runs 14 residues. V trimming: 7 bases; J trimming: 6 bases; junction bases outside the gene matches: 7. For the CDR3, the DNA is TGTGCCAGCAAACCAGGGACAGGGGGCGGCGAGCAGTACTTC. Residues: CASKPGTGGGEQYF.

At least ten counts were recorded for this clonotype. V is TRBV12-3 or TRBV12-4 and J is TRBJ1-1; D not certain. The CDR3 is made up of 14 amino acids. Trimming removed 7 bases at V and 2 bases at J, with 14 bases between. The CDR3 sequence: CASTSNPLNTEAFF. The CDR3 region has the DNA TGTGCCAGCACCTCGAATCCGTTAAACACTGAAGCTTTCTTT.

This clonotype came up many times. The chain combines TRBV5-1 with TRBJ2-2; perhaps TRBD1 as D (6 bases). V was clipped by 4 bases and J by 6 bases, with 10 bases between them. The V gene's germline CDR1 is SGHRS and CDR2 YFSETQ. The CDR3 totals 13 residues. The CDR3 sequence: CASSDHRAGELFF. CDR3 sequence (DNA): TGCGCCAGCAGCGACCACAGGGCCGGGGAGCTGTTTTTT. The whole variable domain, filled in from reference TRBV5-1 and TRBJ2-2, reads KAGVTQTPRYLIKTRGQQVTLSCSPISGHRSVSWYQQTPGQGLQFLFEYFSETQRNKGNFPGRFSGRQFSNSRSEMNVSTLELGDSALYLCASSDHRAGELFFGEGSRLTVL.

At least ten counts were recorded for this clonotype. The CDR3 region is CASSMTSGVYNEQFF. CDR3 in DNA: TGTGCCAGCAGTATGACTAGCGGGGTCTACAATGAGCAGTTCTTC. V usage is TRBV28 and J usage is TRBJ2-1; 11 bases match TRBD2. This CDR3 spans 15 amino acids. J was trimmed by 3 bases and V by 5 bases; bases with no gene match: 3. Germline values: CDR1 MDHEN, CDR2 SYDVKM.

This rearrangement joins TRBV7-9 to TRBJ2-7; 7 positions agree with TRBD2. Trimming removed 5 bases from V and 0 bases from J; junction bases left unmatched: 10. Germline values: CDR1 SEHNR, CDR2 FQNEAQ (reference sequence). This CDR3 contains 16 residues. This CDR3 reads CASSASTSAVSYEQYF. The CDR3 nucleotides read TGTGCCAGCAGCGCCTCTACTAGCGCGGTCTCCTACGAGCAGTACTTC.

A word on this clonotype: The junction differs from germline at one of its ends, possibly a read error. DNA for the CDR3: TGTGCCAGCGGTTTATGGAGGGACTCCGGGGAGCTGTTTTTT. This translates into CASGLWRDSGELFF. The chain combines TRBV27 with TRBJ2-2; perhaps TRBD2 as D (6 bases). CDR1 and CDR2 (germline): MNHEY, SMNVEV (reference sequence). The length of the CDR3 is 14 residues.

This clonotype was seen a single time. The rearrangement uses TRBV28 and TRBJ2-3, with TRBD2 as a possible D gene (5 bases). This CDR3 comprises 15 residues. V lost 6 bases and J lost 2, with 15 bases in between. Germline-derived CDR1 and CDR2 are MDHEN and SYDVKM. CDR3 in amino acids: CASSLGTRPTDTQYF. For the CDR3, the DNA is TGTGCCAGCAGCTTGGGAACTAGGCCCACAGATACGCAGTATTTT.

In its sample, this clonotype was seen many times. The gene calls are TRBV12-3 or TRBV12-4 and TRBJ1-2, with TRBD1 as a possible D gene (5 bases). This CDR3 is 13 amino acids long. V was trimmed by 1 base and J by 5 bases, leaving 8 bases between them. The CDR3 protein is CASSLGQTYGYTF. CDR3 nucleotides: TGTGCCAGCAGTTTAGGACAGACTTATGGCTACACCTTC.